This is a list of T cell receptor beta chains from one sample in a study of identifying expanded T cells in peripheral blood. Libraries were prepared by immunoSEQ multiplex PCR; TCRdb keeps only in-frame clonotypes and omits some of them. This sample has 85,000 to 100,000 clones, with about 91% found just once. Sequencing was carried out using blood. These TCRs come from a person between 18 and 69 years old in good health. The CDR3 runs from the conserved cysteine through the conserved F or W. Fields, in order: CDR3 DNA, CDR3 protein, V gene, clone size, D gene, J gene. A D gene is named only where the DNA matches it firmly. Size is stated for part of the rows, as once, few or many counts, or as a class when the clone is expanded.

cdr3_nt: TGTGCCAGCAGCTTAAGGGACAGGGCCTATGGCTACACCTTC; cdr3_aa: CASSLRDRAYGYTF; v_call: TRBV5-6; clone_size: -; d_call: TRBD1; j_call: TRBJ1-2
cdr3_nt: TGTGCCAGTAGATCAGGTGAAGCTTTCTTT; cdr3_aa: CASRSGEAFF; v_call: TRBV19; clone_size: -; d_call: -; j_call: TRBJ1-1
cdr3_nt: TGTGCCAGCAGGAGGACATCTTCAACTAATGAAAAACTGTTTTTT; cdr3_aa: CASRRTSSTNEKLFF; v_call: TRBV6-5; clone_size: -; d_call: -; j_call: TRBJ1-4
cdr3_nt: TGTGCCAGCAGCCCTCGGTTACGGGCTTATAATTCACCCCTCCACTTT; cdr3_aa: CASSPRLRAYNSPLHF; v_call: TRBV5-5; clone_size: once; d_call: -; j_call: TRBJ1-6
cdr3_nt: TGTGCCAGCAGCCGCGGGGTCCCTAACACTGAAGCTTTCTTT; cdr3_aa: CASSRGVPNTEAFF; v_call: TRBV6-5; clone_size: -; d_call: -; j_call: TRBJ1-1
cdr3_nt: TGCGCCAGCAGCCTAGAGACTAACTCCTACGAGCAGTACTTC; cdr3_aa: CASSLETNSYEQYF; v_call: TRBV4-1; clone_size: -; d_call: -; j_call: TRBJ2-7
cdr3_nt: TGTGCCAGCACCCTAGCGTCAGCCTCCTATGGCTACACCTTC; cdr3_aa: CASTLASASYGYTF; v_call: TRBV11-2; clone_size: -; d_call: -; j_call: TRBJ1-2
cdr3_nt: TGTGCCAGCAGCCCTTTTCAGGGGACTGAAGCTTTCTTT; cdr3_aa: CASSPFQGTEAFF; v_call: TRBV14; clone_size: -; d_call: -; j_call: TRBJ1-1
cdr3_nt: TGTGCCAGCTACGGGACAGGGGGATATGGCTACACCTTC; cdr3_aa: CASYGTGGYGYTF; v_call: TRBV6-5; clone_size: few; d_call: TRBD1; j_call: TRBJ1-2
cdr3_nt: TGCGCCAGCAGCGCCCGGGGGGGCGCAATTGTGCAGACCCAGTACTTC; cdr3_aa: CASSARGGAIVQTQYF; v_call: TRBV10-1; clone_size: -; d_call: TRBD2; j_call: TRBJ2-5
cdr3_nt: TGTGCCAGCAGCTTGATGGGCACAGATACGCAGTATTTT; cdr3_aa: CASSLMGTDTQYF; v_call: TRBV5-6; clone_size: -; d_call: -; j_call: TRBJ2-3
cdr3_nt: TGTGCCAGCAGCGTTACAGGAACACAAGAGACCCAGTACTTC; cdr3_aa: CASSVTGTQETQYF; v_call: TRBV9; clone_size: -; d_call: -; j_call: TRBJ2-5
cdr3_nt: TGTGCCAGCAGCTCCTTAACGGACAGGGCCTACGAGCAGTACTTC; cdr3_aa: CASSSLTDRAYEQYF; v_call: TRBV14; clone_size: few; d_call: TRBD1; j_call: TRBJ2-7
cdr3_nt: TGTGCCAGCAGTTTTGCAGGGAAGGTCGGCTACACCTTC; cdr3_aa: CASSFAGKVGYTF; v_call: TRBV28; clone_size: -; d_call: -; j_call: TRBJ1-2
cdr3_nt: TGTGCCAGCACCCAGGGACTAGCGGTACACAATGAGCAGTTCTTC; cdr3_aa: CASTQGLAVHNEQFF; v_call: TRBV28; clone_size: -; d_call: TRBD2; j_call: TRBJ2-1
cdr3_nt: TGCAGCGTTGTCTTCGAGACCCAGTACTTC; cdr3_aa: CSVVFETQYF; v_call: TRBV29-1; clone_size: once; d_call: -; j_call: TRBJ2-5
cdr3_nt: TGCGCCAGCAGCTTGGATGGCAGGCCGAACACTGAAGCTTTCTTT; cdr3_aa: CASSLDGRPNTEAFF; v_call: TRBV5-1; clone_size: few; d_call: -; j_call: TRBJ1-1
cdr3_nt: TGTGCCAGTTTCGGATCAGGGAGCATTCAGTACTTC; cdr3_aa: CASFGSGSIQYF; v_call: TRBV19; clone_size: -; d_call: -; j_call: TRBJ2-4
cdr3_nt: TGTGCCACCAGCAGAGATAGTGAAGGGGAGACCCAGTACTTC; cdr3_aa: CATSRDSEGETQYF; v_call: TRBV15; clone_size: -; d_call: -; j_call: TRBJ2-5
cdr3_nt: TGCAGCGCCCCGGGACAGGGGACCTATGGCTACACCTTC; cdr3_aa: CSAPGQGTYGYTF; v_call: TRBV29-1; clone_size: -; d_call: TRBD1; j_call: TRBJ1-2
cdr3_nt: TGTGCCAGCAGTTTACACTACGAGCAGTACTTC; cdr3_aa: CASSLHYEQYF; v_call: TRBV28; clone_size: few; d_call: -; j_call: TRBJ2-7
cdr3_nt: TGTGCCAGCAGCCACCGGGACAGGGGGGCACGGTATGGCTACACCTTC; cdr3_aa: CASSHRDRGARYGYTF; v_call: TRBV14; clone_size: -; d_call: TRBD1; j_call: TRBJ1-2
cdr3_nt: TGTGCCAGCAAGAGAGCGGGGCCCAGCACAGATACGCAGTATTTT; cdr3_aa: CASKRAGPSTDTQYF; v_call: TRBV6-6; clone_size: -; d_call: TRBD2; j_call: TRBJ2-3
cdr3_nt: TGTGCCAGCAGCTTGGTTCCAGAGAAAGAGACCCAGTACTTC; cdr3_aa: CASSLVPEKETQYF; v_call: TRBV5-3; clone_size: -; d_call: -; j_call: TRBJ2-5